A selection of T cell receptor beta chains follows, all from one sample in a study of regulatory T cells. The method was immunoSEQ multiplex PCR; TCRdb's version includes in-frame clones alone and lacks a portion of them. The sample gives about 5,900 clones, around 80% of which show up once; around 29% is in the top ten. The sample consisted of CD8+ T cells sorted from blood. Source of these receptors: a child aged 10 to 17 with CD3G deficiency. Both conserved end residues are part of each CDR3. The order of the fields is J gene, V gene, D gene, clone size, CDR3 DNA, CDR3 protein. A D gene is named only where the DNA matches it firmly. Where a row states a size, it is once, few, many or the class of an expanded clone; other rows omit it.

TRBJ2-3 | TRBV7-9 | TRBD2 | once | TGTGCCAGCAGGGGACTAGCGGCTAGAGATACGCAGTATTTT | CASRGLAARDTQYF
TRBJ2-7 | TRBV6-1 | . | . | TGTGCCAGCAGTCATGGGGACGCCTACGAGCAGTACTTC | CASSHGDAYEQYF
TRBJ2-1 | TRBV5-1 | . | . | TGCGCCAGCAGCTTGGTTTCCCTCTACAATGAGCAGTTCTTC | CASSLVSLYNEQFF
TRBJ2-1 | TRBV7-8 | . | . | TGTGCCAGCAGCTTAGATAGAGGGACAGAGCAGTTCTTC | CASSLDRGTEQFF
TRBJ2-1 | TRBV13 | TRBD1 | . | TGTGCCAGCAGCCCCCGGACAGGGGACAATGAGCAGTTCTTC | CASSPRTGDNEQFF
TRBJ1-1 | TRBV19 | . | . | TGTGCCAGTAGTACGGGGATGGGGTCTGAAGCTTTCTTT | CASSTGMGSEAFF
TRBJ2-5 | TRBV11-2 | TRBD2 | few | TGTGCCAGCAGCTTAGCCAATAGACTAGCGGGAGGGCAAGAGACCCAGTACTTC | CASSLANRLAGGQETQYF
TRBJ1-1 | TRBV19 | TRBD1 | once | TGTGCCAGTAGTATCGGGGGACAGGGAAGGACTGAAGCTTTCTTT | CASSIGGQGRTEAFF
TRBJ2-7 | TRBV28 | TRBD1 | . | TGTGCCAGCAGCATGAACAGGGGGAAGAACGAGCAGTACTTC | CASSMNRGKNEQYF
TRBJ2-7 | TRBV28 | TRBD1 | . | TGTGCCAGCAGTTTCGGGACAGGGGTTTCCTACGAGCAGTACTTC | CASSFGTGVSYEQYF
TRBJ2-5 | TRBV7-8 | . | . | TGTGCCAGCAGCTTAGCCGGAACCGGGACTTGGGGGACCCAGTACTTC | CASSLAGTGTWGTQYF
TRBJ2-7 | TRBV6-8 | . | . | TGTGCCAGCAGTGCTATTGGAACAGCCCCGAACTTC | CASSAIGTAPNF
TRBJ2-7 | TRBV28 | TRBD1 | . | TGTGCCAGCAGTTTAGGGCCTCTTAAGGACAGGTCCTACGAGCAGTACTTC | CASSLGPLKDRSYEQYF
TRBJ1-5 | TRBV19 | . | once | TGTGCCAGTAGTATGGTTTTGGGAAATCAGCCCCAGCATTTT | CASSMVLGNQPQHF
TRBJ1-6 | TRBV28 | . | once | TGTGCCAGCAGTTTACAGGGGAGGAGGCTCCACTTT | CASSLQGRRLHF
TRBJ2-3 | TRBV7-9 | TRBD2 | few | TGTGCCAGCAGCTCTTACGGCGGGAGCAGAGATACGCAGTATTTT | CASSSYGGSRDTQYF
TRBJ1-1 | TRBV11-2 | . | once | TGTGCCAGCAGCTTGACCCTTTCTACTGAAGCTTTCTTT | CASSLTLSTEAFF
TRBJ1-1 | TRBV21-1 | . | . | TGTGCCAGCAGCAAAGGGACTACGGACAATACAGGGGAGACTGAAGCTTTCTTT | CASSKGTTDNTGETEAFF
TRBJ1-5 | TRBV27 | TRBD1 | . | TGTGCCAGCAGTTTAACGGGACAGGGGGCTTGCAATCAGCCCCAGCATTTT | CASSLTGQGACNQPQHF
TRBJ1-1 | TRBV5-1 | . | . | TGCGCCAGCAGTCGAAGACCAGGCACTGAAGCTTTCTTT | CASSRRPGTEAFF
TRBJ2-2 | TRBV7-9 | TRBD2 | . | TGTGCCAGCAGCTTCACTAGCGAGAGCACCGGGGAGCTGTTTTTT | CASSFTSESTGELFF
TRBJ2-1 | TRBV27 | TRBD2 | . | TGTGCCAGCAGTGTAATAGGCGGGAGTGGCAATGAGCAGTTCTTC | CASSVIGGSGNEQFF
TRBJ1-2 | TRBV6-1 | . | . | TGTGCCAGCAGGGCAGACTCGGGTGGCTACACCTTC | CASRADSGGYTF
TRBJ1-1 | TRBV5-1 | . | . | TGCGCCAGCAGCCAAGGCGAGGCCCGCACGGAAGCTTTCTTT | CASSQGEARTEAFF
TRBJ2-7 | TRBV6-6 | . | . | TGTGCCAGCAGTTACTCAGGGGAGCAGTACTTC | CASSYSGEQYF
TRBJ2-7 | TRBV11-2 | . | . | TGTGCCAGCAGCTTAAACTACGAGCAGTACTTC | CASSLNYEQYF
TRBJ2-1 | TRBV7-8 | . | . | TGTGCCAGCAGCCGCTACCACAATGAGCAGTTCTTC | CASSRYHNEQFF
TRBJ2-7 | TRBV28 | . | once | TGTGCCAGCAGTCCCCTACTAGTTTACGAGCAGTACTTC | CASSPLLVYEQYF
TRBJ2-7 | TRBV6-1 | . | . | TGTGCCAGCAGTGAAGTGGGCCAGGGGAGAGCCTACGAGCAGTACTTC | CASSEVGQGRAYEQYF
TRBJ2-7 | TRBV28 | TRBD2 | once | TGTGCCAGCAGTTTGCGGGCAGGGTCGGGACTAGCGGGTTCCTACGAGCAGTACTTC | CASSLRAGSGLAGSYEQYF
TRBJ2-1 | TRBV6-1 | . | . | TGTGCCAGCAGAGGGGGGGGAGGGCACAATGAGCAGTTCTTC | CASRGGGGHNEQFF
TRBJ2-1 | TRBV27 | . | . | TGTGCCAGCAGTTTATCGTTTAGCGGACCGTACAATGAGCAGTTCTTC | CASSLSFSGPYNEQFF
TRBJ1-1 | TRBV19 | . | few | TGTGCCAGTAGATACGCACCGGGGACTGAAGCTTTCTTT | CASRYAPGTEAFF
TRBJ1-5 | TRBV19 | . | . | TGTGCCAGTAGTATGGGGGGTAGGGGTCAGCCCCAGCATTTT | CASSMGGRGQPQHF
TRBJ1-1 | TRBV11-2 | . | . | TGTGCCAGCAGCCGAGGGGGAGGGAACACTGAAGCTTTCTTT | CASSRGGGNTEAFF
TRBJ2-1 | TRBV7-9 | TRBD2 | . | TGTGCCAGCAGCTCTCTAGCGGGAGGGCGCGATGAGCAGTTCTTC | CASSSLAGGRDEQFF
TRBJ2-7 | TRBV6-1 | . | once | TGTGCCAGCAGTGAACAAGGTTTCCTAGGGCAGGAGCAGTACTTC | CASSEQGFLGQEQYF
TRBJ2-2 | TRBV2 | . | . | TGTGCCAGCAGTGAAGCGCTTCGACTACCCGGGGAGCTGTTTTTT | CASSEALRLPGELFF
TRBJ1-1 | TRBV19 | . | once | TGTGCCAGTAGCTTCGGACCGAAGACTGAAGCTTTCTTT | CASSFGPKTEAFF
TRBJ2-3 | TRBV11-2 | . | . | TGTGCCAGCAGCTTAGAATCCGCGGGGAGCACAGATACGCAGTATTTT | CASSLESAGSTDTQYF
TRBJ2-1 | TRBV28 | . | once | TGTGCCAGCAGTTTAGTAAACCTCAACAATGAGCAGTTCTTC | CASSLVNLNNEQFF
TRBJ1-2 | TRBV28 | . | . | TGTGCCACTACCGTCAACCGGGCCCTCCCCTACTATGGCTACACCTTC | CATTVNRALPYYGYTF
TRBJ2-3 | TRBV28 | TRBD2 | few | TGTGCCAGCAGTGGGGGACTAGGGCCTACGGTTACGCAGTATTTT | CASSGGLGPTVTQYF
TRBJ2-7 | TRBV6-1 | TRBD1 | . | TGTGCCAGCAGTGAAGCGACAGGGCCCTACGAGCAGTACTTC | CASSEATGPYEQYF
TRBJ1-4 | TRBV28 | TRBD1 | . | TGTGCCAGCAGTTCTTTGGACAGGGGGGATGAAAAACTGTTTTTT | CASSSLDRGDEKLFF
TRBJ1-1 | TRBV11-1 | . | few | TGTGCCAGCAGCTTAGGCAGGAACACTGAAGCTTTCTTT | CASSLGRNTEAFF
TRBJ1-3 | TRBV7-6 | TRBD1 | . | TGTGCCAGCAGCTTAGGGACAGGCCCTGGAAACACCATATATTTT | CASSLGTGPGNTIYF
TRBJ2-1 | TRBV27 | TRBD2 | . | TGTGCCAGCAGACCACAGGGACTAGTACCCTACAATGAGCAGTTCTTC | CASRPQGLVPYNEQFF
TRBJ1-5 | TRBV28 | . | medium-sized | TGTGCCAGCAGTTTTATAGGTTATAGCAATCAGCCCCAGCATTTT | CASSFIGYSNQPQHF